Shown below are 24 T cell receptor beta chains from a single sample sequenced in a study of T cell repertoires in cytomegalovirus infection. TCRdb redid the calling of the reads with MiXCR, one entry per CDR3 protein. The sample carries about 460,000 distinct CDR3 sequences, approximately 10% recorded once. The sample taken for sequencing was PBMCs. The receptors shown here come from a human donor in good health (CMV status not recorded). Some clones in this sample may be carry-over from other donors' samples.

This clonotype was detected many times. This sequence joins TRBV7-2 and TRBJ2-3; TRBD2 matches 14 bases. CDR1 SGHTA and CDR2 FQGNSA come from the germline V gene. The V and J ends lost 5 bases and 5 bases, in that order; junction bases with no gene match: 3. CDR3 length: 15 amino acids. CDR3 in DNA: TGTGCCAGCAGCCAGACTAGCGGGAGGGGAGATACGCAGTATTTT. This codes for CASSQTSGRGDTQYF.

Many counts were recorded for this clonotype. This chain links TRBV12-3 or TRBV12-4 with TRBJ2-6; 8 nucleotides align to TRBD2. J lost 0 bases, V lost 6 bases, and 13 bases had no gene match. The CDR3 consists of 19 residues. The CDR3 DNA is TGTGCCAGCAGAGGGACTAGTAGGATTCTTCCCTCTGGGGCCAACGTCCTGACTTTC. Amino acid sequence: CASRGTSRILPSGANVLTF.

This clonotype was detected ten times or more. The rearrangement joins TRBV28 to TRBJ2-5; 9 bases line up with TRBD2. The CDR3 is made up of 20 amino acids. CDR1 is MDHEN, CDR2 SYDVKM, per germline. Trimming at V came to 4 bases and at J to 3 bases, leaving 21 bases not matched to a gene. The CDR3 loop reads CASSSTWGGGGAVGEETQYF. The CDR3 DNA reads as TGTGCCAGCAGTTCCACATGGGGCGGCGGGGGGGCCGTGGGAGAAGAGACCCAGTACTTC.

This clonotype was seen more than once but under ten times. The V and J genes are TRBV18 and TRBJ1-2; no reliable D call. The V gene lost 2 bases and the J gene lost 7 bases, with 11 bases spanning the gap. Germline V gene lookup returns CDR1 KGHSH and CDR2 LQKENI. The CDR3 sequence is 13 residues long. The CDR3, as DNA: TGTGCCAGCTCACCAGCGGGGTCAGGTGGCTACACCTTC. Encoded protein: CASSPAGSGGYTF.

In this sample, this clonotype turned up many times. The chain carries TRBV27 and TRBJ2-3, with D possibly matching TRBD1 (5 bases). Germline CDR1 reads MNHEY; CDR2 reads SMNVEV (reference sequence). The length of the CDR3 is 14 residues. V lost 6 bases and J 0 bases, leaving 10 bases between the germline ends. The DNA for the CDR3 is TGTGCCAGCAGGAAACAGGCTAGCACAGATACGCAGTATTTT. Amino acids: CASRKQASTDTQYF.

Only a few counts were recorded for this clonotype. This chain joins TRBV7-9 and TRBJ1-2; 8 positions agree with TRBD1. Germline loops: CDR1 SEHNR, CDR2 FQNEAQ (reference sequence). The CDR3 has 14 amino acids. The ends lost 4 bases at V and 8 bases at J; junction bases unmatched: 9. The CDR3 coding sequence is TGTGCCAGCAGCTCCCCGGACAGGGCCGGCGGCTACACCTTC. It codes for CASSSPDRAGGYTF.

This clonotype was counted only a few times. The CDR3 here is CASSPTGTETNYGYTF. The CDR3 DNA reads as TGTGCCAGCAGTCCTACCGGGACGGAAACTAACTATGGCTACACCTTC. The chain recombines TRBV28 with TRBJ1-2; D is possibly TRBD1 (5 bases). This CDR3 spans 16 amino acids. In germline, CDR1 is MDHEN, CDR2 SYDVKM. Trimming left V 5 bases short and J 0 bases short, with 16 bases between.

J is TRBJ2-7 and V is TRBV20-1, with TRBD2 matching over 12 bases. Germline trimming cut 6 bases from V and 2 bases from J; bases unmatched to any gene: 8. The CDR3 runs to 15 residues. CDR1 is DFQATT and CDR2 is SNEGSKA in the germline V gene (reference sequence). CDR3 amino acids: CSARTSGVRTYEQYF. The DNA of the CDR3 is TGCAGTGCCCGGACTAGCGGGGTTCGTACCTACGAGCAGTACTTC.

This clonotype was recorded many times. This sequence joins TRBV4-1 and TRBJ1-1; D call uncertain. With 0 bases removed from V and 4 bases from J, the gap between germline ends came to 12 bases. The CDR3 is 15 residues long. CDR1 MGHRA and CDR2 YSYEKL come from the germline V gene. The DNA for the CDR3 is TGCGCCAGCAGCCAAGATGAGGGAAAGGCCACTGAAGCTTTCTTT. Protein: CASSQDEGKATEAFF.

This clonotype occurred many times. Here the CDR3 DNA reads TGTGCCAGCAGCTTAGATCAGAGGTCTAGCGGGAGAAATGAGCAGTTCTTC. Translating it yields CASSLDQRSSGRNEQFF. The V and J genes are TRBV11-3 and TRBJ2-1; 10 nucleotides match TRBD2. There are 17 residues in the CDR3. Trimming took 0 bases from V and 7 from J; bases not matched to a gene: 9. CDR1 SGHNT and CDR2 YENEEA come from the germline V gene.

This clonotype was picked up many times. The chain combines TRBV6-5 with TRBJ2-1; 7 bases align to TRBD2. With 0 bases clipped from V and 10 bases from J, the junction kept 6 bases outside the gene matches. Germline values: CDR1 MNHEY, CDR2 SVGAGI. The CDR3 has 14 residues. CDR3 sequence reads: CASSYSLTGREQFF. DNA of the CDR3: TGTGCCAGCAGTTACTCCCTCACCGGGAGGGAGCAGTTCTTC.

This clonotype was recorded at least ten times. This chain joins TRBV7-6 and TRBJ1-4; D not certain. The CDR3 totals 15 residues. V dropped 5 bases and J dropped 5 bases, with 15 bases sitting between them. Germline V gene lookup returns CDR1 SGHVS and CDR2 FNYEAQ. CDR3 loop: CASSPLSHRNEKLFF. In DNA form, the CDR3 reads TGTGCCAGCAGCCCCCTTTCGCACAGAAATGAAAAACTGTTTTTT.

In its sample, this clonotype was seen many times. The chain couples TRBV28 to TRBJ2-3; 12 nucleotides align to TRBD2. CDR3 length equals 18 residues. The junction had 23 bases not matched to a gene; V was cut back by 11 bases and J by 8 bases. The V gene's germline CDR1 is MDHEN and CDR2 SYDVKM. The CDR3 bases are TGTGCCGCCGCGAGGACAGGTTACCAGGCTAGCGGGAGGGCTACGCAGTATTTT. This gives the protein CAAARTGYQASGRATQYF.

The sample holds many counts of this clonotype. One end of the junction fails to match germline, which may point to a read error. The gene calls are TRBV15 and TRBJ1-6; 8 nucleotides match TRBD1. Germline V gene data show CDR1 as LNHNV and CDR2 as YYDKDF (reference sequence). The CDR3 spans 14 residues. The DNA of the CDR3 is TGTGCCACCAGCAGGGGTCCCGGGACAGGCCACATGGACTTT. Translation gives CATSRGPGTGHMDF.

The table lists this clonotype with a few counts. This chain joins TRBV9 and TRBJ1-3; D is undetermined. V lost 1 base and J 4 bases, leaving 15 bases between the germline ends. The CDR3 length is 16 residues. Germline V gene lookup returns CDR1 SGDLS and CDR2 YYNGEE. The CDR3 DNA is TGTGCCAGCAGCGTAAACCTTCGAGAGGGAGGAAACACCATATATTTT. As protein: CASSVNLREGGNTIYF. Full variable domain (missing parts from reference TRBV9 and TRBJ1-3): DSGVTQTPKHLITATGQRVTLRCSPRSGDLSVYWYQQSLDQGLQFLIQYYNGEERAKGNILERFSAQQFPDLHSELNLSSLELGDSALYFCASSVNLREGGNTIYFGEGSWLTVV.

This clonotype was seen many times. The gene calls are TRBV20-1 and TRBJ2-7, with 7 bases lining up with TRBD2. The V and J ends lost 0 bases and 6 bases, in that order; junction bases with no gene match: 14. Looked up from germline, CDR1 is DFQATT and CDR2 is SNEGSKA (reference sequence). The CDR3 length is 16 residues. As DNA, the CDR3 is TGCAGTGCTAGAGACCCCTTGCGGGAGTATCAAGGCGAGCAGTACTTC. This codes for CSARDPLREYQGEQYF.

This clonotype has at least ten counts. The chain joins TRBV19 to TRBJ1-1; the match to TRBD1 covers 7 bases. CDR3 size: 16 residues. The trim removed 5 bases at V and 1 base at J, leaving 10 bases unmatched. The germline gives CDR1 LNHDA, CDR2 SQIVND (reference sequence). CDR3 protein: CASSPRPGTENTEAFF. CDR3 bases: TGTGCCAGTAGTCCTCGACCCGGGACAGAGAACACTGAAGCTTTCTTT. The entire variable domain, with the rest obtained from reference TRBV19 and TRBJ1-1, is as follows: DGGITQSPKYLFRKEGQNVTLSCEQNLNHDAMYWYRQDPGQGLRLIYYSQIVNDFQKGDIAEGYSVSREKKESFPLTVTSAQKNPTAFYLCASSPRPGTENTEAFFGQGTRLTVV.

This clonotype was counted many times. The chain is built from TRBV20-1 and TRBJ2-7, with D tentatively TRBD1 (6 bases). This CDR3 region has 14 residues. V was shortened by 6 bases and J by 0 bases, with 15 bases between the two germline ends. CDR1 and CDR2 (germline): DFQATT, SNEGSKA (reference sequence). In DNA, the CDR3 is TGCAGTGCCCAGGACAGACTAATCTCCTACGAGCAGTACTTC. It specifies CSAQDRLISYEQYF.

This clonotype was observed a few times. The chain carries TRBV19 and TRBJ2-4; 8 bases are shared with TRBD1. Germline V gene lookup returns CDR1 LNHDA and CDR2 SQIVND (reference sequence). The junction had 9 bases not matched to a gene; V was cut back by 5 bases and J by 3 bases. The CDR3 is made up of 16 amino acids. The CDR3 region has the DNA TGTGCCAGTAGTGTCGGACAGGGTTTCGACAAAAACATTCAGTACTTC. Translating it yields CASSVGQGFDKNIQYF.

The V call is TRBV7-9, the J call TRBJ1-2; a possible D gene is TRBD1 (5 bases). The CDR3 spans 18 residues. V was trimmed by 2 bases and J by 3 bases, leaving 22 bases between them. Germline CDR1 is SEHNR and CDR2 is FQNEAQ (reference sequence). The CDR3 coding sequence is TGTGCCAGCAGCTTAAGCCCCAGGGTATCAGGCCGCGACTATGGCTACACCTTC. It translates to CASSLSPRVSGRDYGYTF.

This clonotype was seen repeatedly, ten times or more. The rearrangement uses TRBV7-3 and TRBJ1-1; D is ambiguous. Germline V gene data show CDR1 as SGHTA and CDR2 as FQGTGA. V gave up 1 base and J gave up 1 base, with 10 bases separating them. The CDR3 is 15 amino acids. CDR3 DNA sequence: TGTGCCAGCAGCTTAAGTGCGGGAGCGAACACTGAAGCTTTCTTT. This gives the protein CASSLSAGANTEAFF. Combining the CDR3 with reference TRBV7-3 and TRBJ1-1 gives the whole variable domain GAGVSQTPSNKVTEKGKYVELRCDPISGHTALYWYRQSLGQGPEFLIYFQGTGAADDSGLPNDRFFAVRPEGSVSTLKIQRTERGDSAVYLCASSLSAGANTEAFFGQGTRLTVV.

In its sample, this clonotype was seen many times. The chain is built from TRBV7-3 and TRBJ2-7; 8 positions agree with TRBD2. CDR3 length: 15 amino acids. Per germline, CDR1 SGHTA and CDR2 FQGTGA. V was pared by 5 bases and J by 1 base, with 7 bases of the junction left unmatched. CDR3 DNA sequence: TGTGCCAGCAGCCCCGACGGGAGGGGGTCCTACGAGCAGTACTTC. As protein: CASSPDGRGSYEQYF.

A few counts support this clonotype. The chain has TRBV20-1 and TRBJ2-3, with D possibly TRBD2 on 6 matching bases. V lost 7 bases and J 5 bases, leaving 16 bases between the germline ends. CDR1 and CDR2 from the germline V gene are DFQATT and SNEGSKA (reference sequence). CDR3 length equals 13 residues. The CDR3 reads CSVSLGREDTQYF. The CDR3 DNA follows: TGCAGTGTCTCCCTGGGGCGGGAAGATACGCAGTATTTT.

This clonotype has ten or more counts. The chain carries TRBV12-3 or TRBV12-4 and TRBJ1-1; 7 nucleotides agree with TRBD1. CDR3 length equals 18 residues. V gave up 4 bases and J gave up 2 bases; unmatched junction bases: 16. CDR3 DNA sequence: TGTGCCAGCAGTTCATACCCATTGCCTGGACAGGCCAACACTGAAGCTTTCTTT. This codes for CASSSYPLPGQANTEAFF.